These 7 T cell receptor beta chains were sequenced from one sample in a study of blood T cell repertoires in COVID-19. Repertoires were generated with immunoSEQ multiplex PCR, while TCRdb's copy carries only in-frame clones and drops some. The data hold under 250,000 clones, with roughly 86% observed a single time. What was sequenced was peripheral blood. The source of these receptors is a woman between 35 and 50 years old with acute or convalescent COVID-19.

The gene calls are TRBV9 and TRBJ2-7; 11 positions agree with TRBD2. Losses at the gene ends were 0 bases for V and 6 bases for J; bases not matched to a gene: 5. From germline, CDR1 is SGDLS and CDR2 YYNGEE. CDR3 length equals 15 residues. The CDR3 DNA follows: TGTGCCAGCAGCGTAGGAGGGCTAGCGGGAGGCGAGCAGTACTTC. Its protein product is CASSVGGLAGGEQYF.

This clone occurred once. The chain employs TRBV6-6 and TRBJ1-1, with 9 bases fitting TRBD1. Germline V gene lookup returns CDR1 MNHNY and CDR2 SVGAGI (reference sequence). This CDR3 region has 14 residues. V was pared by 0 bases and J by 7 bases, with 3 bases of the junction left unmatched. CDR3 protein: CASSYSQGAFEAFF. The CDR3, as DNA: TGTGCCAGCAGTTACTCACAGGGGGCGTTTGAAGCTTTCTTT.

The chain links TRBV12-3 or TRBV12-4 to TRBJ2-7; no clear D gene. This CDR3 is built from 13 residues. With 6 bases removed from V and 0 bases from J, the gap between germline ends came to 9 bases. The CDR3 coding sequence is TGTGCCAGCAGACTCCATGGCTCCTACGAGCAGTACTTC. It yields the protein CASRLHGSYEQYF.

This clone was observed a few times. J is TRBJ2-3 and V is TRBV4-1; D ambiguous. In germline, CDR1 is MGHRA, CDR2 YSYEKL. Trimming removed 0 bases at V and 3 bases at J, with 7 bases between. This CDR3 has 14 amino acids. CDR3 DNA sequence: TGCGCCAGCAGCCAAGAACTCCCGACAGATACGCAGTATTTT. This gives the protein CASSQELPTDTQYF.

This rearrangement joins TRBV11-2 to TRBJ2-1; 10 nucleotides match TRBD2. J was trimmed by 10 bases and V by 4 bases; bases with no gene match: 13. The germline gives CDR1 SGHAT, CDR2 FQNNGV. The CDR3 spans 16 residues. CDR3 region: CASSSTKAGGPGEQFF. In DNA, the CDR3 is TGTGCCAGCAGCTCAACGAAAGCGGGAGGGCCGGGAGAGCAGTTCTTC.

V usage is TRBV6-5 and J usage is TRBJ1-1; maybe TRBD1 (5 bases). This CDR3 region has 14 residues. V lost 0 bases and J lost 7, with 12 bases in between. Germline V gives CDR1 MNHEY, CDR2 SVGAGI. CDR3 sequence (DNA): TGTGCCAGCAGTTACTCCGAACCGGGACTTGAAGCTTTCTTT. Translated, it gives CASSYSEPGLEAFF.

As DNA, the CDR3 is TGTGCCAGCAGGGGGACAGGGGTAAACGAGCAGTACTTC. Encoded protein: CASRGTGVNEQYF. The chain couples TRBV2 to TRBJ2-7; 10 bases align to TRBD1. Germline V CDR1 and CDR2: SNHLY, FYNNEI. V lost 6 bases to trimming and J lost 5 bases; unmatched junction nucleotides: 4. The CDR3 has 13 residues. Looking up the rest from reference TRBV2 and TRBJ2-7 gives the full variable domain: EPEVTQTPSHQVTQMGQEVILRCVPISNHLYFYWYRQILGQKVEFLVSFYNNEISEKSEIFDDQFSVERPDGSNFTLKIRSTKLEDSAMYFCASRGTGVNEQYFGPGTRLTVT.